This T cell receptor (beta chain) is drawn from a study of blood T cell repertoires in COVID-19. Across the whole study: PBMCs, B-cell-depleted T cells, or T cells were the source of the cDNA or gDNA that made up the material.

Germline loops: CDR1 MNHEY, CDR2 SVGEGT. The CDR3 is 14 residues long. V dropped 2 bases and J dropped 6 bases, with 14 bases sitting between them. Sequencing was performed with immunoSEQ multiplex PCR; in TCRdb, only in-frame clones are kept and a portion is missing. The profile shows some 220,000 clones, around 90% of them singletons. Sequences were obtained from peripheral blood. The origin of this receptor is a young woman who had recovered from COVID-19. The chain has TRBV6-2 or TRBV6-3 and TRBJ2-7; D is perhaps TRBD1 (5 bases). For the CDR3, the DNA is TGTGCCAGCAGTTACACACAGGCGCCGAGCGAGCAGTACTTC. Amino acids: CASSYTQAPSEQYF.